Here is one T cell receptor (beta chain) with its context. Its antigen target is currently unknown. Base qualities are not provided; no much larger clone lies one nucleotide away. This sample is part of a study of OX40 agonist ivuxolimab in advanced cancers. Regarding the research as a whole: Ivuxolimab, which targeted the costimulatory receptor OX40 (CD134), was an agonistic, fully human IgG2 monoclonal antibody. Among the 50 to 55 dose-escalation patients, around 19 had hepatocellular carcinoma, roughly 15 melanoma, 9 renal cell carcinoma and 9 head and neck cancer. Prior anti-PD-1, anti-PD-L1 or anti-CTLA-4 therapy was permitted, and roughly two fifths of dose-escalation patients had received checkpoint inhibitors. Intravenous ivuxolimab was administered to patients every 2 weeks at six dose levels: 0.01, 0.1, 0.3, 1.5, 3 and 10 mg/kg. In the dose-escalation cohort, roughly 82% of patients were male, and the mean age was roughly 56 years with a range of about 20 to 90. Peripheral TCRbeta sequencing aimed to test whether ivuxolimab altered TCR sequence diversity and caused clonal T-cell expansion. Partial responses occurred in three dose-escalation patients, of whom one had hepatocellular carcinoma and two had cutaneous melanoma. The paper describes the monotherapy dose-escalation part (N ≈ 52 patients) of the phase I trial of ivuxolimab.

Genomic DNA was isolated from the sorted cells so that the TCRbeta CDR3 region could be sequenced. The immunoSEQ Assay was used for sequencing of TCRbeta CDR3 regions. As stored in TCRdb, this immuneACCESS dataset retains in-frame rearrangements with V and J assigned. A fraction of the clones does not appear; measured against another copy, unresolved V genes explain less than half of the discrepancy, and the remainder lacks a known reason. The sample table records fewer than 55,000 clones; more than 80% of these occur just once. Together, the top ten hold nearly 0.7% of the sample. Patients with autoimmune disease history or receiving systemic immunosuppression were excluded from the trial. In every dose cohort, peripheral blood was drawn for TCR sequencing at baseline, cycle 4 day 1, and cycle 7 day 1. Samples were obtained from an open-label, multicenter, first-in-human phase I dose-escalation trial of ivuxolimab. The trial enrolled adults with locally advanced or metastatic head and neck squamous cell, hepatocellular, melanoma or renal cell carcinoma. Before TCR sequencing, CD4+ and CD8+ T cells were separately sorted from peripheral blood.

The V end loses 7 bases and the J end loses 2 bases, and a stretch of 10 bases separates them. In the germline V gene (reference sequence), CDR1 corresponds to SGHNT and CDR2 to YYREEE. Spanning cysteine to phenylalanine, the CDR3 consists of 14 amino acids. Only the CDR3 DNA stays, 42 bases, in frame from base 1. Here is what the overall study found, with its caveats: Low levels of normalized T-cell clonal expansion were also seen in some patients who did not respond. The antigen specificity of the peripheral T cells that underwent clonal expansion was not determined. Partial responders in the 0.1-3.0 mg/kg groups had among the lowest normalized peripheral clonal expansion, especially among CD8+ T cells. At doses of 0.1 to 3.0 mg/kg, clonal expansion of both CD4+ and CD8+ blood T cells was observed from baseline to week 6. After ivuxolimab, more expanded clones were found on average in CD8+ T cells than in CD4+ T cells.

The receptor comes from an adult with an advanced solid tumor such as melanoma, head and neck, liver or kidney cancer. The V gene is TRBV5-4 and the J gene is TRBJ2-6; the D gene is possibly TRBD2, with 5 bases matching. The sequencing here drew on CD4+ or CD8+ T cells sorted from blood, taken in a trial of the OX40 agonist ivuxolimab. The CDR3 protein: CASDRGTGANVLTF. The sequenced DNA: TGTGCCAGCGACCGGGGAACTGGGGCCAACGTCCTGACTTTC.